This T cell receptor beta chain originates from a study of PD-L1 blockade in urothelial cancer. Study in general: Males with bladder-origin urothelial cancer made up about 90% of the 29 patients. Patients had been given 0 to 3 earlier chemotherapy regimens. Blood-derived samples held a median roughly 150,000 T cells. The study's findings and limits: Patients with durable benefit had greater blood expansion of tumor-associated TCR clones 3 weeks into treatment.

On this clone itself: What it binds is unknown.

This CDR3 is 15 amino acids long. In germline, CDR1 is MGHRA, CDR2 YSYEKL. Trimming removed 0 bases from V and 4 bases from J, with 12 bases in between. Using immunoSEQ multiplex PCR, the repertoire was profiled, and TCRdb retains in-frame clones only, with some absent. The sample holds about 110,000 clones, 70% to 85% seen once. Material: PBMCs, obtained around atezolizumab (anti-PD-L1) treatment. The receptor's source is a man aged 50 to 59 with urothelial cancer. The chain links TRBV4-1 to TRBJ1-1; D unclear. CDR3 nucleotides: TGCGCCAGCAGCCAAGATCCCTCCCGGAGCACTGAAGCTTTCTTT. As protein: CASSQDPSRSTEAFF.